This T cell receptor beta chain originates from a study of blood T cell repertoires in COVID-19. Across the whole study: The study drew acute and convalescent COVID-19 samples from the United States, Italy and Spain. PBMCs, B-cell-depleted T cells, or T cells were the source of the cDNA or gDNA that made up the material.

Losses at the gene ends were 8 bases for V and 5 bases for J; bases not matched to a gene: 17. This CDR3 region has 17 residues. Per the germline V gene, CDR1 is SNHLY and CDR2 is FYNNEI. In the source study's methods: The authors estimated nucleated cell counts from reference gene primer amplification. The assay was immunoSEQ multiplex PCR, and TCRdb's table has in-frame clones only and misses some. The V and J calls and clone size come from that table; D and trimming were worked out from the DNA. The sample records more than 110,000 clones, around 82% being singletons. A single count supports this clone.

This TCR came from a human donor in a cohort sampled during active COVID-19. The chain has TRBV2 and TRBJ2-2, with 7 bases fitting TRBD1. The sequenced sample consisted of peripheral blood. CDR3 protein: CASLPPVQGVKTGELFF. The CDR3 DNA reads TGTGCCAGCCTCCCGCCCGTCCAGGGGGTAAAAACCGGGGAGCTGTTTTTT.